These 14 T cell receptor beta chains were sequenced from one sample in a study of cytomegalovirus exposure and HLA in healthy donors. TCRdb's table, derived via immunoSEQ multiplex PCR, lists solely in-frame clones and lacks some. The sample gives 120,000 to 150,000 clones, approximately 86% of which show up once; around 8% is in the top ten. The specimen was PBMCs. Receptors originate from a woman younger than 30 in good health and CMV-seropositive.

The CDR3 DNA follows: TGTGCCAGCAGTTACAGCCCCGCCCACGAGCAGTACTTC. Its protein is CASSYSPAHEQYF. V and J are TRBV6-5 and TRBJ2-7; D is unresolved. Deletions cut 2 bases from V and 5 bases from J, with 10 bases between. CDR1 and CDR2 (germline): MNHEY, SVGAGI. The CDR3 totals 13 residues.

This clone appeared once. The chain joins TRBV29-1 to TRBJ1-2, with 10 nucleotides matching TRBD1. V gave up 2 bases and J gave up 4 bases; unmatched junction bases: 7. Germline CDR1 is SQVTM and CDR2 is ANQGSEA. The CDR3 consists of 15 residues. The DNA of the CDR3 is TGCAGCGTTGAACCTGACAGGGGGCGCGGCTATGGCTACACCTTC. This sequence encodes CSVEPDRGRGYGYTF. Combining the CDR3 with reference TRBV29-1 and TRBJ1-2 gives the whole variable domain SAVISQKPSRDICQRGTSLTIQCQVDSQVTMMFWYRQQPGQSLTLIATANQGSEATYESGFVIDKFPISRPNLTFSTLTVSNMSPEDSSIYLCSVEPDRGRGYGYTFGSGTRLTVV.

This chain links TRBV7-2 with TRBJ2-7; 8 nucleotides align to TRBD1. Germline V CDR1 and CDR2: SGHTA, FQGNSA. The CDR3 consists of 15 residues. V lost 2 bases to trimming and J lost 7 bases; unmatched junction nucleotides: 10. The CDR3: CASSLSGGQGLEQYF. CDR3 nucleotide sequence: TGTGCCAGCAGCTTAAGTGGAGGACAGGGACTTGAGCAGTACTTC.

The chain is built from TRBV19 and TRBJ1-5; TRBD1 might be the D (6 bases). The ends were cut back, 6 bases at V and 6 bases at J, with 18 bases in the middle. Germline CDR1 and CDR2: LNHDA and SQIVND (reference sequence). CDR3 length equals 15 residues. This CDR3 reads CASSPGPRGGQPQHF. The CDR3 DNA reads as TGTGCCAGTAGCCCGGGACCAAGGGGGGGTCAGCCCCAGCATTTT. Combining the CDR3 with reference TRBV19 and TRBJ1-5 gives the whole variable domain DGGITQSPKYLFRKEGQNVTLSCEQNLNHDAMYWYRQDPGQGLRLIYYSQIVNDFQKGDIAEGYSVSREKKESFPLTVTSAQKNPTAFYLCASSPGPRGGQPQHFGDGTRLSIL.

V is TRBV2 and J is TRBJ1-4; TRBD1 agrees at 7 bases. Per germline, CDR1 SNHLY and CDR2 FYNNEI. With V trimmed by 7 bases and J by 4 bases, 6 bases remained unmatched. This CDR3 has 14 residues. CDR3: CASIKDRNNEKLFF. CDR3 DNA sequence: TGTGCCAGCATCAAGGACAGGAATAATGAAAAACTGTTTTTT.

The chain is built from TRBV4-3 and TRBJ2-1; tentatively, D is TRBD2 (6 bases). Trimming cost V 4 bases and J 4 bases, with 14 bases left between them. The CDR3 is 15 residues long. Germline CDR1 is LGHNA and CDR2 is YSLEER. CDR3 region: CASSRLGGDYNEQFF. As DNA, the CDR3 is TGCGCCAGCAGCCGTCTGGGCGGGGATTACAATGAGCAGTTCTTC.

V is TRBV9 and J is TRBJ2-2; TRBD1 might be the D (6 bases). V lost 3 bases, J lost 6 bases, and 12 bases lay in between. CDR1 SGDLS and CDR2 YYNGEE come from the germline V gene. CDR3 size: 14 residues. The CDR3 reads CASSGTGNSGELFF. As DNA, the CDR3 is TGTGCCAGCAGCGGAACAGGGAATTCCGGGGAGCTGTTTTTT. The full variable domain, rest sourced from reference TRBV9 and TRBJ2-2, is DSGVTQTPKHLITATGQRVTLRCSPRSGDLSVYWYQQSLDQGLQFLIQYYNGEERAKGNILERFSAQQFPDLHSELNLSSLELGDSALYFCASSGTGNSGELFFGEGSRLTVL.

The V call is TRBV10-3, the J call TRBJ2-1; 7 bases align to TRBD1. V shed 3 bases and J 10 bases; nucleotides not matched to a gene: 6. Germline assignment: CDR1 ENHRY and CDR2 SYGVKD. This CDR3 is built from 13 residues. CDR3 sequence: CAISEQGTPEQFF. The CDR3 DNA reads as TGTGCCATCAGTGAACAGGGGACCCCAGAGCAGTTCTTC.

This rearrangement joins TRBV6-5 to TRBJ1-2, with 7 bases lining up with TRBD1. Germline assignment: CDR1 MNHEY and CDR2 SVGAGI. Losses at the gene ends were 1 base for V and 2 bases for J; bases not matched to a gene: 4. CDR3 length: 15 residues. The DNA of the CDR3 is TGTGCCAGCAGTTACTATAGGACAGGAAACTATGGCTACACCTTC. Residues: CASSYYRTGNYGYTF.

The V call is TRBV27, the J call TRBJ2-2, with 9 bases lining up with TRBD2. Germline assignment: CDR1 MNHEY and CDR2 SMNVEV (reference sequence). This CDR3 has 15 residues. V shed 10 bases, J shed 4 bases, and the junction held 10 bases outside the gene matches. CDR3 DNA: TGTGCCACCTCCAGGGTAGCGGGAGCCACCGGGGAGCTGTTTTTT. Translated: CATSRVAGATGELFF.

This clone was observed a single time. This chain joins TRBV6-5 and TRBJ2-1, with D possibly being TRBD2 (5 bases). The germline V and J ends were trimmed by 5 bases and 7 bases, with 9 bases remaining between them. CDR1 is MNHEY and CDR2 is SVGAGI in the germline V gene. The CDR3 contains 12 residues. For the CDR3, the DNA is TGTGCCAGCAGTATAACGGGGAATGAGCAGTTCTTC. As protein: CASSITGNEQFF.

This chain connects TRBV11-2 to TRBJ2-5, with 8 nucleotides matching TRBD1. V was clipped by 2 bases and J by 4 bases; unmatched bases: 6. Germline-derived CDR1 and CDR2 are SGHAT and FQNNGV. There are 15 residues in the CDR3. CDR3 bases: TGTGCCAGCAGCTTACGTCAGGGGGCGGGAGAGACCCAGTACTTC. Amino acid sequence: CASSLRQGAGETQYF. The entire variable domain, with the rest obtained from reference TRBV11-2 and TRBJ2-5, is as follows: EAGVAQSPRYKIIEKRQSVAFWCNPISGHATLYWYQQILGQGPKLLIQFQNNGVVDDSQLPKDRFSAERLKGVDSTLKIQPAKLEDSAVYLCASSLRQGAGETQYFGPGTRLLVL.

CDR3 protein: CASTLSTSGRLWKQYF. DNA for the CDR3: TGTGCCAGCACCCTCTCGACTAGCGGGAGACTTTGGAAGCAGTACTTC. This sequence joins TRBV28 and TRBJ2-7, with 12 bases that match TRBD2. The CDR3 loop spans 16 amino acids. V lost 7 bases, J lost 8 bases, and 15 bases stayed unmatched. The germline CDR1 and CDR2 sequences are MDHEN and SYDVKM.

V is TRBV7-2 and J is TRBJ2-7; 12 bases fit TRBD2. The CDR3 loop spans 15 amino acids. CDR1 is SGHTA and CDR2 is FQGNSA in the germline V gene. After removal of 3 bases from V and 5 bases from J, the junction contained 5 bases not matched to a gene. The CDR3 loop is CASSFKLAGGNEQYF. The DNA for the CDR3 is TGTGCCAGCAGCTTTAAACTAGCGGGGGGAAACGAGCAGTACTTC.